A single TCR beta chain is shown here with its context. Its antigen remains unknown. The data derive from a study of cytomegalovirus exposure and HLA in healthy donors. Turning to the study itself: Earlier findings included roughly 120 million unique TCR beta sequences obtained from some 180 million T cells.

13 Jbeta primers and 60 Vbeta primers were used for the PCR. Here immunoSEQ multiplex PCR was the method, and the copy in TCRdb shows in-frame clones only, minus some. The sample lists about 120,000 clones, over 60% seen once, with less than 3% in the top ten. The CDR3 sequence is 17 residues long. The V and J ends lost 4 bases and 0 bases respectively, with 16 bases between them. The germline gives CDR1 MDHEN, CDR2 SYDVKM. Study-level results: It was shown in a later analysis that HLA-associated TCR beta chains were more clonally expanded than other, equally common chains.

The material sequenced was PBMCs. The receptor was derived from a woman between 40 and 55 years old in good health and CMV-seropositive. The V call is TRBV28, the J call TRBJ2-1; D might be TRBD2 (5 bases). The CDR3, as DNA: TGTGCCAGCAGTTCTCAGTCAGGAGCGGTCTCCTACAATGAGCAGTTCTTC. It yields the protein CASSSQSGAVSYNEQFF.